The 22 T cell receptor beta chains presented below share a single source sample, sequenced in a study of Graves' ophthalmopathy and Graves' hyperthyroidism. Amplifying from RNA transcripts, the study obtained TCR beta CDR3 regions. An initial RT-PCR round employing HTBI primers preceded a second-round multiplex PCR. Each CDR3 protein is one row after TCRdb ran MiXCR on the multiplex PCR reads. The table shows over a million distinct CDR3 sequences, with about 36% occurring only once. The material sequenced was peripheral blood or thyroid tissue (not recorded which). The receptors here all came from an adult man with Graves' hyperthyroidism.

This chain links TRBV10-1 with TRBJ2-1, with 10 positions matching TRBD1. Trimming removed 2 bases from V and 4 bases from J; junction bases left unmatched: 5. This CDR3 comprises 16 residues. Germline assignment: CDR1 WNHNN and CDR2 SYGVQD (reference sequence). CDR3 DNA: TGCGCCAGCAGTGAGGACGGGACAGGGGTATACAATGAGCAGTTCTTC. It specifies CASSEDGTGVYNEQFF.

This clonotype showed up many times. The chain is built from TRBV12-3 or TRBV12-4 and TRBJ1-1, with a tentative D call TRBD1 (5 bases). V lost 4 bases and J lost 4, with 22 bases in between. The CDR3 has 17 residues. The CDR3 spells CASSSNRDEKVGTEAFF. The DNA for the CDR3 is TGTGCCAGCAGTTCGAACCGGGACGAAAAGGTGGGCACTGAAGCTTTCTTT.

The V and J genes are TRBV4-1 and TRBJ2-7; D is possibly TRBD1 (6 bases). Germline V CDR1 and CDR2: MGHRA, YSYEKL. The CDR3 is made up of 15 amino acids. V lost 4 bases and J lost 2, with 15 bases in between. CDR3 residues: CASSLVDRSAYEQYF. The CDR3 DNA follows: TGCGCCAGCAGCCTGGTCGACAGGAGTGCCTACGAGCAGTACTTC.

This clonotype was counted ten times or more. V usage is TRBV10-3 and J usage is TRBJ2-5; 9 positions match TRBD2. Germline V lookup: CDR1 ENHRY, CDR2 SYGVKD. The CDR3 spans 15 residues. Losses at the gene ends were 0 bases for V and 4 bases for J; bases not matched to a gene: 3. CDR3 nucleotides: TGTGCCATCAGTGAGTCGAAACTAGCGGGAGAGACCCAGTACTTC. Residues: CAISESKLAGETQYF.

This clonotype was recorded a few times. The V gene is TRBV7-8, the J gene TRBJ2-1, with 13 bases aligning to TRBD2. Germline assignment: CDR1 SGHVS and CDR2 FQNEAQ. The trim removed 4 bases at V and 16 bases at J, leaving 7 bases unmatched. This CDR3 comprises 13 residues. CDR3 sequence (DNA): TGTGCCAGCAGCTCGGGACTAGCGGGATATCGATTCTTC. Translated, it gives CASSSGLAGYRFF.

This clonotype came up a few times. The chain is built from TRBV11-2 and TRBJ2-7; D is possibly TRBD1 (5 bases). This CDR3 region has 15 residues. Germline loops: CDR1 SGHAT, CDR2 FQNNGV. Trimming took 2 bases from V and 5 from J, leaving 16 bases between them. The CDR3 region has the DNA TGTGCCAGCAGCTTAATAATCACAGGCACCCACGAGCAGTACTTC. This gives the protein CASSLIITGTHEQYF. The entire variable domain, with the rest obtained from reference TRBV11-2 and TRBJ2-7, is as follows: EAGVAQSPRYKIIEKRQSVAFWCNPISGHATLYWYQQILGQGPKLLIQFQNNGVVDDSQLPKDRFSAERLKGVDSTLKIQPAKLEDSAVYLCASSLIITGTHEQYFGPGTRLTVT.

On this clonotype: Just one base apart from a much larger clone, this may be a read error. V gene TRBV20-1 combines with J gene TRBJ1-5; D is ambiguous. The V gene lost 1 base and the J gene lost 5 bases, with 9 bases spanning the gap. Per germline, CDR1 DFQATT and CDR2 SNEGSKA (reference sequence). This CDR3 is 13 amino acids long. This chain's CDR3 is CSARGELDQPQHF. CDR3 DNA sequence: TGCAGTGCTAGAGGTGAGCTAGATCAGCCCCAGCATTTT.

This clonotype is a singleton in its sample. V and J are TRBV2 and TRBJ1-2; TRBD1 matches at 7 bases. Looked up from germline, CDR1 is SNHLY and CDR2 is FYNNEI. The CDR3 contains 11 residues. Trimming at V came to 7 bases and at J to 8 bases, leaving 4 bases not matched to a gene. CDR3 sequence (DNA): TGTGCCAGCACCCTGACAGGGGGCTACACCTTC. This encodes CASTLTGGYTF. Full variable domain (remainder filled in from reference TRBV2 and TRBJ1-2): EPEVTQTPSHQVTQMGQEVILRCVPISNHLYFYWYRQILGQKVEFLVSFYNNEISEKSEIFDDQFSVERPDGSNFTLKIRSTKLEDSAMYFCASTLTGGYTFGSGTRLTVV.

To note about this clonotype: Being one base from a much bigger clone, this may be a read error. The chain employs TRBV7-9 and TRBJ2-7; D is perhaps TRBD1 (5 bases). Germline CDR1 reads SEHNR; CDR2 reads FQNEAQ (reference sequence). The CDR3 consists of 13 residues. Trimming removed 5 bases at V and 5 bases at J, with 13 bases between. This CDR3 reads CASSLRLGDEQYF. In nucleotides, the CDR3 is TGTGCCAGCAGCCTTCGATTAGGGGACGAGCAGTACTTC.

This clonotype was recorded many times. The chain couples TRBV10-3 to TRBJ1-1, with D unresolved. The germline V gene has CDR1 ENHRY and CDR2 SYGVKD. Trimming took off 1 base at V and 4 bases at J, with 10 bases between the two ends. The CDR3 covers 14 residues. CDR3 coding DNA: TGTGCCATCAGTGAGTTTGGGAGGTCCACTGAAGCTTTCTTT. Its protein is CAISEFGRSTEAFF.

This clonotype was found many times. This chain uses TRBV7-9 with TRBJ1-5, with D perhaps TRBD1 (5 bases). CDR3 length: 14 amino acids. CDR1 is SEHNR and CDR2 is FQNEAQ in the germline V gene (reference sequence). Trimming pared 5 bases from V and 0 bases from J, leaving 8 bases between. CDR3 bases: TGTGCCAGCAGCGCAGACAGTAGCAATCAGCCCCAGCATTTT. It specifies CASSADSSNQPQHF.

This clonotype was seen at least ten times. This chain uses TRBV29-1 with TRBJ2-2; a possible D gene is TRBD1 (5 bases). The V and J ends lost 6 bases and 6 bases respectively, with 23 bases between them. The CDR3 sequence is 16 residues long. In germline, CDR1 is SQVTM, CDR2 ANQGSEA. The CDR3 protein is CSVYLEQGKGAGELFF. Written as DNA, the CDR3 is TGCAGCGTCTACCTTGAGCAAGGAAAAGGGGCCGGGGAGCTGTTTTTT.

Worth noting for this clonotype: A much larger clone lies a single base off, so this may be a read error. The chain joins TRBV4-1 to TRBJ2-5, with 8 bases that match TRBD1. The CDR3 extends over 15 amino acids. Germline V gene sequence: CDR1 MGHRA, CDR2 YSYEKL. The CDR3: CASGQEAGGTETQYF. The CDR3 nucleotides are TGCGCCAGCGGCCAAGAGGCAGGGGGCACGGAGACCCAGTACTTC.

This clonotype appeared many times. V is TRBV2 and J is TRBJ2-5; TRBD2 aligns across 7 bases. This CDR3 comprises 17 residues. Germline V gene data show CDR1 as SNHLY and CDR2 as FYNNEI. Germline trimming cut 4 bases from V and 1 base from J; bases unmatched to any gene: 12. The CDR3 loop reads CASSVARGSWSQETQYF. The CDR3 region has the DNA TGTGCCAGCAGTGTGGCTCGCGGGAGCTGGTCCCAAGAGACCCAGTACTTC.

The genes are TRBV10-3 and TRBJ1-2; 7 nucleotides align to TRBD1. Germline-derived CDR1 and CDR2 are ENHRY and SYGVKD. The V segment lost 8 bases and the J segment 8 bases; nucleotides outside the gene matches: 5. CDR3 length: 11 residues. CDR3 DNA sequence: TGTGCCATCCCGACAGGGCAAGGCTACACCTTC. This sequence encodes CAIPTGQGYTF.

This clonotype has ten or more counts. V gene TRBV20-1 combines with J gene TRBJ2-5; unclear D gene. The length of the CDR3 is 14 residues. V was trimmed by 5 bases and J by 5 bases, leaving 18 bases between them. Germline V gives CDR1 DFQATT, CDR2 SNEGSKA (reference sequence). DNA for the CDR3: TGCAGTGCTGCCCTTGGGTGGGGAAGGGAGACCCAGTACTTC. Protein product: CSAALGWGRETQYF.

Regarding this clonotype: In this CDR3 the conserved last residue, phenylalanine or tryptophan, is missing, so a read error is likely. The limits of the CDR3 on the DNA are not certain, so only TCRdb's listed CDR3 is given. The chain joins TRBV29-1 to TRBJ2-6; the D segment call TRBD2 is taken from the table without a DNA check. The V gene's germline CDR1 is SQVTM and CDR2 ANQGSEA. The CDR3 is 11 residues long, ends included. The CDR3 is CSVQGGASPDI.

At least ten counts were recorded for this clonotype. The chain is built from TRBV20-1 and TRBJ1-2, with 8 bases matching TRBD1. The V gene's germline CDR1 is DFQATT and CDR2 SNEGSKA (reference sequence). V shed 5 bases and J 6 bases; nucleotides not matched to a gene: 8. The CDR3 totals 13 residues. The CDR3 region has the DNA TGCAGTGCTTCTGAAACAGGGGGAGATGGCTACACCTTC. This encodes CSASETGGDGYTF.

Comments on this clonotype: One base away lies a much larger clone, so this may be a sequencing read error. V usage is TRBV25-1 and J usage is TRBJ2-5; a weak D match, TRBD2 (6 bases). With 6 bases removed from V and 7 bases from J, the gap between germline ends came to 21 bases. The CDR3 covers 15 residues. Germline CDR1 is MGHDK and CDR2 is SYGVNS. The CDR3 DNA is TGTGCCAGCAGCTTAGAGCGCAGGGAGGCGGGGACCCAGTACTTC. The encoded protein is CASSLERREAGTQYF.

The chain couples TRBV5-1 to TRBJ1-2, with unresolved D. CDR1 is SGHRS, CDR2 YFSETQ, per germline. The V and J ends lost 1 base and 3 bases respectively, with 13 bases between them. This CDR3 has 15 residues. The CDR3 reads CASSLSGAGDYGYTF. The CDR3 DNA reads as TGCGCCAGCAGCTTGTCAGGAGCGGGAGACTATGGCTACACCTTC. Full variable domain (rest looked up from reference TRBV5-1 and TRBJ1-2): KAGVTQTPRYLIKTRGQQVTLSCSPISGHRSVSWYQQTPGQGLQFLFEYFSETQRNKGNFPGRFSGRQFSNSRSEMNVSTLELGDSALYLCASSLSGAGDYGYTFGSGTRLTVV.

In its sample, this clonotype was seen many times. The chain couples TRBV20-1 to TRBJ1-4, with a tentative D call TRBD1 (5 bases). CDR3 length: 13 amino acids. Germline loops: CDR1 DFQATT, CDR2 SNEGSKA (reference sequence). V was clipped by 3 bases and J by 7 bases, with 12 bases between them. CDR3 nucleotides: TGCAGTGCTAGGGGGGGTGTTGGTGAAAAACTGTTTTTT. This gives the protein CSARGGVGEKLFF.

The CDR3 DNA sequence: TGTGCCAGCAGTTACTCGATCCCCGTGGAGACCCAGTACTTC. Protein product: CASSYSIPVETQYF. V usage is TRBV11-2 and J usage is TRBJ2-5; no clear D. Trimming left V 6 bases short and J 5 bases short, with 16 bases between. Germline V lookup: CDR1 SGHAT, CDR2 FQNNGV. CDR3 length: 14 amino acids.